Below are 15 T cell receptor beta chains sequenced from a single sample in a study of blood T cells in healthy people across ages. For the second PCR, which ran for roughly 6 to 12 cycles, a sample-barcoded 5' primer and a J-beta primer mix were used. TCRdb reprocessed the 5' RACE reads via MiXCR and lists one record per CDR3 protein. The sample includes about 640,000 distinct CDR3 sequences, 58% seen only once; the top ten take approximately 37%. The sequencing sample was made of blood. These receptors all come from a man between 60 and 70 years old in good health.

This clonotype was seen only a few times. The chain has TRBV7-9 and TRBJ2-7, with TRBD1 as a possible D gene (6 bases). Trimming cost V 5 bases and J 0 bases, with 17 bases left between them. The CDR3 consists of 16 residues. Germline-derived CDR1 and CDR2 are SEHNR and FQNEAQ (reference sequence). CDR3: CASSRTGQPRSYEQYF. In DNA, the CDR3 is TGTGCCAGCAGCCGGACGGGACAACCCCGCTCCTACGAGCAGTACTTC.

The rearrangement links TRBV6-2 or TRBV6-3 to TRBJ2-5, with D unclear. Trimming took off 6 bases at V and 5 bases at J, with 10 bases between the two ends. The CDR3 runs 12 residues. Per germline, CDR1 MNHEY and CDR2 SVGEGT. In nucleotides, the CDR3 is TGTGCCAGCAGACGCGAAGGGGAGACCCAGTACTTC. Its protein product is CASRREGETQYF.

V gene TRBV6-1 combines with J gene TRBJ2-4; no reliable D call. In germline, CDR1 is MNHNS, CDR2 SASEGT. There are 15 residues in the CDR3. The V end lost 6 bases, the J end lost 5 bases, and 17 bases lay between the germline ends. The CDR3 nucleotides are TGTGCCAGCAGAGTAACGGGCGCCGCCCAAAACATTCAGTACTTC. Protein product: CASRVTGAAQNIQYF.

This sequence joins TRBV28 and TRBJ2-1; D could derive from TRBD1 or TRBD2 (6 bases each). The CDR3 consists of 15 residues. CDR1 and CDR2 from the germline V gene are MDHEN and SYDVKM. CDR3 residues: CAFPGGGTPYNEQFF. CDR3 sequence (DNA): TGTGCTTTCCCCGGAGGGGGAACCCCCTACAATGAGCAGTTCTTC. Looking up the rest from reference TRBV28 and TRBJ2-1 gives the full variable domain: DVKVTQSSRYLVKRTGEKVFLECVQDMDHENMFWYRQDPGLGLRLIYFSYDVKMKEKGDIPEGYSVSREKKERFSLILESASTNQTSMYLCAFPGGGTPYNEQFFGPGTRLTVL.

The chain is built from TRBV5-1 and TRBJ1-1, with D hard to call. Trimming took 0 bases from V and 1 from J, leaving 13 bases between them. Looked up from germline, CDR1 is SGHRS and CDR2 is YFSETQ. This CDR3 region has 16 residues. CDR3 amino acids: CASSLDGGNTNTEAFF. CDR3 in DNA: TGCGCCAGCAGCTTGGATGGCGGCAATACGAACACTGAAGCTTTCTTT.

As regards this clonotype: Given the absence of the conserved phenylalanine or tryptophan at the CDR3 end, a read error is likely. The J gene is TRBJ1-2, the V gene TRBV29-1, with D possibly TRBD1 on 5 matching bases. The CDR3 is 16 amino acids. The ends were cut back, 7 bases at V and 1 base at J, with 22 bases in the middle. The V gene's germline CDR1 is SQVTM and CDR2 ANQGSEA. The CDR3 loop reads CSARSRGQGYNYGYTY. CDR3 coding DNA: TGCAGCGCCCGCTCCCGGGGCCAGGGATATAACTATGGCTACACCTAC.

The chain employs TRBV14 and TRBJ1-2; D unclear. The CDR3 length is 15 residues. The germline V gene encodes CDR1 SGHDN and CDR2 FVKESK. The V end lost 0 bases, the J end lost 1 base, and 9 bases lay between the germline ends. The chain's CDR3 is CASSQDGRDNYGYTF. The CDR3 coding sequence is TGTGCCAGCAGCCAAGATGGACGAGATAACTATGGCTACACCTTC. Full variable domain (missing parts from reference TRBV14 and TRBJ1-2): EAGVTQFPSHSVIEKGQTVTLRCDPISGHDNLYWYRRVMGKEIKFLLHFVKESKQDESGMPNNRFLAERTGGTYSTLKVQPAELEDSGVYFCASSQDGRDNYGYTFGSGTRLTVV.

This clonotype was detected a few times. This sequence joins TRBV3-1 and TRBJ2-4; perhaps D is TRBD1 or TRBD2 (6 bases each). V lost 1 base to trimming and J lost 15 bases, with 16 bases between them. Germline lookup yields CDR1 LGHDT and CDR2 YNNKEL (reference sequence). This CDR3 comprises 13 residues. DNA for the CDR3: TGTGCCAGCAGCCAAGGGGGGGCAGGTCACTCGTACTTC. This gives the protein CASSQGGAGHSYF.

The sample holds one count of this clonotype. The genes are TRBV20-1 and TRBJ2-3; TRBD1 aligns across 7 bases. Germline CDR1 is DFQATT and CDR2 is SNEGSKA (reference sequence). V lost 6 bases to trimming and J lost 1 base; unmatched junction nucleotides: 13. CDR3 length equals 16 residues. The CDR3 is CSAPSPAGGGTDTQYF. As DNA, the CDR3 is TGCAGTGCCCCCTCCCCGGCAGGGGGAGGCACAGATACGCAGTATTTT.

The chain uses TRBV10-3 and TRBJ2-2; 10 bases fit TRBD1. The CDR3 is 13 amino acids. With V trimmed by 10 bases and J by 7 bases, 6 bases remained unmatched. Germline V CDR1 and CDR2: ENHRY, SYGVKD. CDR3 bases: TGTGCCAGCAGGGGACAGGGGAGCGGGGAGCTGTTTTTT. Translating gives CASRGQGSGELFF.

This clonotype was counted many times. This sequence joins TRBV12-3 or TRBV12-4 and TRBJ1-2, with D maybe TRBD1 (5 bases). The CDR3 length is 13 residues. Trimming took 2 bases from V and 5 from J, leaving 9 bases between them. The CDR3 here is CASSLPGGYGYTF. In nucleotides, the CDR3 is TGTGCCAGCAGTTTACCGGGGGGGTATGGCTACACCTTC.

This clonotype was seen only a few times. The genes are TRBV9 and TRBJ2-3; D is undetermined. The germline V gene encodes CDR1 SGDLS and CDR2 YYNGEE. The CDR3 consists of 13 residues. V lost 6 bases and J 1 base, leaving 9 bases between the germline ends. CDR3 protein: CASKGAGTDTQYF. The CDR3 bases are TGTGCCAGCAAAGGAGCAGGCACAGATACGCAGTATTTT.

The chain couples TRBV7-8 to TRBJ2-1, with D possibly TRBD1 on 6 matching bases. Germline V lookup: CDR1 SGHVS, CDR2 FQNEAQ. V lost 2 bases and J lost 7, with 18 bases in between. The CDR3 runs 16 residues. CDR3 nucleotides: TGTGCCAGCAGCTTATATCGGGACAACTGGGGGAATGAGCAGTTCTTC. Translated, it gives CASSLYRDNWGNEQFF.

The chain uses TRBV15 and TRBJ1-6, with a tentative D call TRBD1 (6 bases). Germline-derived CDR1 and CDR2 are LNHNV and YYDKDF (reference sequence). This CDR3 has 12 residues. V gave up 5 bases and J gave up 11 bases, with 10 bases separating them. CDR3 sequence: CATSARQAPLHF. The CDR3 DNA is TGTGCCACCAGCGCACGACAGGCACCCCTCCACTTT.

This clonotype was seen more than once but under ten times. The gene calls are TRBV7-2 and TRBJ2-4; 8 nucleotides match TRBD2. The germline V gene encodes CDR1 SGHTA and CDR2 FQGNSA. J gave up 1 base and V 4 bases, and 3 bases lay outside the gene matches. This CDR3 spans 15 amino acids. The CDR3: CASSSGGAAKNIQYF. The CDR3, as DNA: TGTGCCAGCAGCTCCGGGGGGGCGGCCAAAAACATTCAGTACTTC.